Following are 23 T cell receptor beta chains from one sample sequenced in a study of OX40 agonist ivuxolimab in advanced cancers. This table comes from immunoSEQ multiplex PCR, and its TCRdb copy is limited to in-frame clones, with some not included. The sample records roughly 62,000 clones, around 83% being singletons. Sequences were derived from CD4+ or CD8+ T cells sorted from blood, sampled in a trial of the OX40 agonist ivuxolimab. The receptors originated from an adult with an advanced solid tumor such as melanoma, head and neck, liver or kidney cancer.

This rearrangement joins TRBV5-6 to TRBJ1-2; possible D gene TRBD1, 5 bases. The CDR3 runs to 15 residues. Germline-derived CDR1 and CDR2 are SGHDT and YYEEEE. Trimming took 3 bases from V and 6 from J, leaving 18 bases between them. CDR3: CASSYRVGREDGYTF. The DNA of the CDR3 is TGTGCCAGCAGCTACCGGGTCGGCAGGGAGGATGGCTACACCTTC. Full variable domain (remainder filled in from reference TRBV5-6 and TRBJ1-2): DAGVTQSPTHLIKTRGQQVTLRCSPKSGHDTVSWYQQALGQGPQFIFQYYEEEERQRGNFPDRFSGHQFPNYSSELNVNALLLGDSALYLCASSYRVGREDGYTFGSGTRLTVV.

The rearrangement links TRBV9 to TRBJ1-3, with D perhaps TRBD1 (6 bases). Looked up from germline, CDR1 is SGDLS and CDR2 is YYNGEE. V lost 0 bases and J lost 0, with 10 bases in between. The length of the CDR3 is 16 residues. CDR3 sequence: CASSVGGHNSGNTIYF. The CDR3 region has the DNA TGTGCCAGCAGCGTAGGGGGGCACAACTCTGGAAACACCATATATTTT.

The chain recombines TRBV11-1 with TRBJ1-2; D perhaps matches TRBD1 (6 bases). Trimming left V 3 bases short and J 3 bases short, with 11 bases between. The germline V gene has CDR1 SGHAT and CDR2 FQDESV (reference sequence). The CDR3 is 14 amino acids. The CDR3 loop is CASSLHRDHYGYTF. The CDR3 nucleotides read TGTGCCAGCAGCTTGCACAGGGATCACTATGGCTACACCTTC.

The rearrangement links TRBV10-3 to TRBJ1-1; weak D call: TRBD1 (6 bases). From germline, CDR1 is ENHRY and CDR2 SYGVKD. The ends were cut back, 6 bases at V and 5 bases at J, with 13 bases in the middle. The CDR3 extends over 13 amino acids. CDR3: CAIRQGRKTEAFF. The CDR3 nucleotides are TGTGCCATCAGACAGGGAAGGAAAACTGAAGCTTTCTTT.

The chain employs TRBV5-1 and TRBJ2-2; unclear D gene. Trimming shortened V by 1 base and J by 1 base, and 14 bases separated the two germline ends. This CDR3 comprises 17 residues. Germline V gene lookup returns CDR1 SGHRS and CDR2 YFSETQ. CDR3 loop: CASSLNGIGMNTGELFF. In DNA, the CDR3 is TGCGCCAGCAGCTTGAACGGTATTGGGATGAACACCGGGGAGCTGTTTTTT.

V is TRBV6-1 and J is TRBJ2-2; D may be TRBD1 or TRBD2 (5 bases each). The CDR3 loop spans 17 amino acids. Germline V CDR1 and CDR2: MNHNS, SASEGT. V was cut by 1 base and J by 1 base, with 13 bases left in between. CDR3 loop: CASSEVMGELNTGELFF. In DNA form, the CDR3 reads TGTGCCAGCAGTGAAGTCATGGGGGAGCTGAACACCGGGGAGCTGTTTTTT.

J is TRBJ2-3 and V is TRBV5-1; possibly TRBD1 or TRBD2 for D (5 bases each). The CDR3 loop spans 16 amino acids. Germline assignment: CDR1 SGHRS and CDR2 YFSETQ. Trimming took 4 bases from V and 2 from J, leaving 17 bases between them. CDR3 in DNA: TGCGCCAGCAGCAATCATGGACGGGGCCTCACAGATACGCAGTATTTT. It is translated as CASSNHGRGLTDTQYF.

DNA for the CDR3: TGTGCCAGCCCGCGGGGCTCGAAAGAGACCCAGTACTTC. This sequence encodes CASPRGSKETQYF. The chain links TRBV9 to TRBJ2-5; TRBD2 is a possible D gene (6 bases). Germline CDR1 is SGDLS and CDR2 is YYNGEE. The CDR3 is 13 residues long. Trimming left V 7 bases short and J 3 bases short, with 13 bases between.

CDR3 coding DNA: TGCGCCAGCAGAGCTAGCGGGGGAAGAGAGCAGTTCTTC. Its protein product is CASRASGGREQFF. This chain joins TRBV4-3 and TRBJ2-1, with 10 bases identical to TRBD2. The CDR3 is 13 residues long. Germline V gene sequence: CDR1 LGHNA, CDR2 YSLEER. After removal of 6 bases from V and 10 bases from J, the junction contained 6 bases not matched to a gene.

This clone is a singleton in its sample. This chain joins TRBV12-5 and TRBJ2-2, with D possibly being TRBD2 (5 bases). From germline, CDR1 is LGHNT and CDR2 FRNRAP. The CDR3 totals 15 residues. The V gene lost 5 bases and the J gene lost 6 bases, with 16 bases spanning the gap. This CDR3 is CASGGPAGGAGELFF. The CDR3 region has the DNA TGTGCTAGTGGTGGCCCAGCCGGAGGAGCCGGGGAGCTGTTTTTT. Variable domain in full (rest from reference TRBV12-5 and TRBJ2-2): DARVTQTPRHKVTEMGQEVTMRCQPILGHNTVFWYRQTMMQGLELLAYFRNRAPLDDSGMPKDRFSAEMPDATLATLKIQPSEPRDSAVYFCASGGPAGGAGELFFGEGSRLTVL.

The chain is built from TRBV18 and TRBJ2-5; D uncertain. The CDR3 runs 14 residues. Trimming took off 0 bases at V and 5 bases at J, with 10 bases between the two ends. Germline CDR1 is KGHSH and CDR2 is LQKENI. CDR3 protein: CASSPPAVRETQYF. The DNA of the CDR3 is TGTGCCAGCTCACCACCAGCAGTCCGTGAGACCCAGTACTTC.

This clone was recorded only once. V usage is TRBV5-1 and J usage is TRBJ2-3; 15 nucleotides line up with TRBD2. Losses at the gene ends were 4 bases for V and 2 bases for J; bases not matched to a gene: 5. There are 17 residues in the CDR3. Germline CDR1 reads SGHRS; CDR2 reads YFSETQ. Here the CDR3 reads CASSPGLAGGNTDTQYF. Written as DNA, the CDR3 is TGCGCCAGCAGCCCAGGACTAGCGGGGGGGAACACAGATACGCAGTATTTT.

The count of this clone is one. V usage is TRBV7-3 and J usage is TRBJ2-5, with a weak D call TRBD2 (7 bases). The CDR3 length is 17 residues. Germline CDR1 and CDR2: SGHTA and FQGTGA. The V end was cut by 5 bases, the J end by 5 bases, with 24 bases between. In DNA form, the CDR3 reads TGTGCCAGCAGCCTACAAGCCGGGCGGGGGCGGATGGAGACCCAGTACTTC. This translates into CASSLQAGRGRMETQYF.

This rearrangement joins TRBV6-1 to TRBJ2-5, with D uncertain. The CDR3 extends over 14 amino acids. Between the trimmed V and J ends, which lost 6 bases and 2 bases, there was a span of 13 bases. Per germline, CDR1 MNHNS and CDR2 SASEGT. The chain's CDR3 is CASSPAILQETQYF. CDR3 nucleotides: TGTGCCAGCAGCCCGGCCATACTACAAGAGACCCAGTACTTC.

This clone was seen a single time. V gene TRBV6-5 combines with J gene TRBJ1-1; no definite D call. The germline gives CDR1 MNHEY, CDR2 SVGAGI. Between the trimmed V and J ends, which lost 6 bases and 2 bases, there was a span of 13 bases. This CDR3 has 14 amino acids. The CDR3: CASSYLPGNTEAFF. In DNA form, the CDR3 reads TGTGCCAGCAGCTACCTCCCGGGCAACACTGAAGCTTTCTTT.

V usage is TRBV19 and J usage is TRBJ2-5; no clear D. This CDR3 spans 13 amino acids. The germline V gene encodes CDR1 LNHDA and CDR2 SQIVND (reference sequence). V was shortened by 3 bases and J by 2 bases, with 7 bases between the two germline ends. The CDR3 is CASSISLQETQYF. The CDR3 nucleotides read TGTGCCAGTAGTATTAGTCTACAAGAGACCCAGTACTTC.

CDR3 coding DNA: TGTGCCAGCAGCCAAGATATGCTAGGGTCCTCTGGAAACACCATATATTTT. It specifies CASSQDMLGSSGNTIYF. The chain uses TRBV4-2 and TRBJ1-3; D gene ambiguous. The CDR3 has 17 residues. The V gene's germline CDR1 is LGHNA and CDR2 YNFKEQ. V lost 0 bases and J lost 0, with 12 bases in between.

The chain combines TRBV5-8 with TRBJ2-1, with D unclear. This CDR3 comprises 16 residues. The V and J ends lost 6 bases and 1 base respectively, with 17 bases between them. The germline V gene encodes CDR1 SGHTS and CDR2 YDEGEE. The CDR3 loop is CASTPLGSRSYNEQFF. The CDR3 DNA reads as TGTGCCAGCACCCCCCTCGGTTCCCGGTCCTACAATGAGCAGTTCTTC. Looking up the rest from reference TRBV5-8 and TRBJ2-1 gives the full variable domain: EAGVTQSPTHLIKTRGQQATLRCSPISGHTSVYWYQQALGLGLQFLLWYDEGEERNRGNFPPRFSGRQFPNYSSELNVNALELEDSALYLCASTPLGSRSYNEQFFGPGTRLTVL.

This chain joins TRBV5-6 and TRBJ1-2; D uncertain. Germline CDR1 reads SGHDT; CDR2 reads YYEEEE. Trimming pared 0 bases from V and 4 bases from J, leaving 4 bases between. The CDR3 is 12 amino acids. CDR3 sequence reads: CASSLVSYGYTF. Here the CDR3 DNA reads TGTGCCAGCAGCTTGGTCAGCTATGGCTACACCTTC.

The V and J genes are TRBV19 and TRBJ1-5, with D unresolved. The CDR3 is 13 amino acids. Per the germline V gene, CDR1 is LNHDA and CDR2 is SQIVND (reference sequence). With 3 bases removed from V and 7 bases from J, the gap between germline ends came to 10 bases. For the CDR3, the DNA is TGTGCCAGTAGTATCAGAAGGGAGCAGCCCCAGCATTTT. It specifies CASSIRREQPQHF.

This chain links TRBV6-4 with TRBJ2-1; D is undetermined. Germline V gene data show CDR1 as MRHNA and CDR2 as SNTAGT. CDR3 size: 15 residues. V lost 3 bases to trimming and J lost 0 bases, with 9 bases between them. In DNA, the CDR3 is TGTGCCAGCAGTGAAGACGCCCTCTCCTACAATGAGCAGTTCTTC. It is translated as CASSEDALSYNEQFF.

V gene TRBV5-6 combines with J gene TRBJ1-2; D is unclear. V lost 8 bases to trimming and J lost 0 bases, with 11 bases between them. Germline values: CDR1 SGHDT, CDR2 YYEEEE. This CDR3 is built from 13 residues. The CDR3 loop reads CASGRLANYGYTF. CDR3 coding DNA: TGTGCCAGTGGGCGGCTTGCTAACTATGGCTACACCTTC.

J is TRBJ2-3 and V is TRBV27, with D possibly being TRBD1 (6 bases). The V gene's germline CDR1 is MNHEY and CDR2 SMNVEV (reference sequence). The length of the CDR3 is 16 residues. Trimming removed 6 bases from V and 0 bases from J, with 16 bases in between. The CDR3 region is CASRKGQQTSTDTQYF. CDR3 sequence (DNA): TGTGCCAGCAGGAAAGGACAGCAAACTAGCACAGATACGCAGTATTTT.